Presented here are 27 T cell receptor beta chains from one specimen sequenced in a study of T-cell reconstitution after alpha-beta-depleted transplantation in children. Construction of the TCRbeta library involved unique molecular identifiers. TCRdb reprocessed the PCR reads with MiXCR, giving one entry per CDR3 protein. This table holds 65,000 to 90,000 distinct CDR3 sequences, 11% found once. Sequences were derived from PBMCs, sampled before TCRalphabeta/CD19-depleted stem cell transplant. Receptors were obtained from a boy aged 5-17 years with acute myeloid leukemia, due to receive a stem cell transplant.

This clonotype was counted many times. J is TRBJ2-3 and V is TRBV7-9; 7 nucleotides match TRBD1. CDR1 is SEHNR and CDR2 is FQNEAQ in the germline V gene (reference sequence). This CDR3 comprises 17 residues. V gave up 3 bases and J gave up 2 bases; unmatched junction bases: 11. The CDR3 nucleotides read TGTGCCAGCAGCTTGGGCACAGGGGCGATTCCCACAGATACGCAGTATTTT. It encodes CASSLGTGAIPTDTQYF.

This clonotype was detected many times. The DNA for the CDR3 is TGTGCCAGCAGCCCGGGCCGCGGATACACCATATATTTT. Translation gives CASSPGRGYTIYF. The chain recombines TRBV7-2 with TRBJ1-3; D is ambiguous. The V gene's germline CDR1 is SGHTA and CDR2 FQGNSA. V dropped 5 bases and J dropped 8 bases, with 13 bases sitting between them. The CDR3 loop spans 13 amino acids.

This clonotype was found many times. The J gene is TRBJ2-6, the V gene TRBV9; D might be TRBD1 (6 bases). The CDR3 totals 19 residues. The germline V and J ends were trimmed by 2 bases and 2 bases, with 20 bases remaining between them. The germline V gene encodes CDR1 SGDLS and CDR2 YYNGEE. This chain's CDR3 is CASSVYEQGILTGANVLTF. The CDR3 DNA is TGTGCCAGCAGCGTGTACGAACAGGGTATCCTAACTGGGGCCAACGTCCTGACTTTC.

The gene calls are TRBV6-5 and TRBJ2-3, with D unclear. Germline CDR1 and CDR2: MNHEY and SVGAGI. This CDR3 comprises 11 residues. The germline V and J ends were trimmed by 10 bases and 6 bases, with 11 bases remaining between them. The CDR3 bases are TGTGCCACCCACCTGGGTGATACGCAGTATTTT. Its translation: CATHLGDTQYF.

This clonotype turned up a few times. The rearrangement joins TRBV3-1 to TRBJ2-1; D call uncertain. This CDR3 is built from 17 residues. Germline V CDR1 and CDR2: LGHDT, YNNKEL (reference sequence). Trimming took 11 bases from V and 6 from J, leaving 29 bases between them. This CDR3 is CASSMQPPAVVSNEQFF. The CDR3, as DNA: TGTGCCTCCAGCATGCAGCCTCCGGCAGTGGTTTCCAATGAGCAGTTCTTC.

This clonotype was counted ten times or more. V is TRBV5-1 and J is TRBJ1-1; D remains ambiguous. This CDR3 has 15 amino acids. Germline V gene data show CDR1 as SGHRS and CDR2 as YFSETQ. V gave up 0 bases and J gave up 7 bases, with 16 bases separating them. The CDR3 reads CASSLAGILVDEAFF. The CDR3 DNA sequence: TGCGCCAGCAGCTTGGCTGGGATTCTTGTCGATGAAGCTTTCTTT. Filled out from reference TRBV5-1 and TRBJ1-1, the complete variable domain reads KAGVTQTPRYLIKTRGQQVTLSCSPISGHRSVSWYQQTPGQGLQFLFEYFSETQRNKGNFPGRFSGRQFSNSRSEMNVSTLELGDSALYLCASSLAGILVDEAFFGQGTRLTVV.

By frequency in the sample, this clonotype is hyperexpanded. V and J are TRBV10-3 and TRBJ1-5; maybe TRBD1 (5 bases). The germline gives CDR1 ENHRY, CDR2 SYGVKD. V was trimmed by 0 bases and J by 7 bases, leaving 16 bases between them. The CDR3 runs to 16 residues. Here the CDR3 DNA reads TGTGCCATCAGTGAGTCCGGACCGCAGGGAGAACAGCCCCAGCATTTT. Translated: CAISESGPQGEQPQHF.

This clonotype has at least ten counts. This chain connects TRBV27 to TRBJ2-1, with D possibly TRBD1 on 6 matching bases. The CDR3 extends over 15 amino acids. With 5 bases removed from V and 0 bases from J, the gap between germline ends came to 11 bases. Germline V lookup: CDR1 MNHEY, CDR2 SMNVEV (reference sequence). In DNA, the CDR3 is TGTGCCAGCAGTCCGCCAGGGGTCTCCTACAATGAGCAGTTCTTC. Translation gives CASSPPGVSYNEQFF.

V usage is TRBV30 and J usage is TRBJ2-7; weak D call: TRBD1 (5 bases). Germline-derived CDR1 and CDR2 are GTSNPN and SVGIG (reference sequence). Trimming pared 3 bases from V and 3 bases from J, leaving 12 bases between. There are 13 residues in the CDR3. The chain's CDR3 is CAWRESRDYEQYF. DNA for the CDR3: TGTGCCTGGAGAGAGAGCAGGGACTACGAGCAGTACTTC.

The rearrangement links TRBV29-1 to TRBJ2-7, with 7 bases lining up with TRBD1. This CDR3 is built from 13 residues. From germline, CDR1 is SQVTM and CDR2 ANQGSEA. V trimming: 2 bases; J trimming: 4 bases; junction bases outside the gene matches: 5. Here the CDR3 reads CSVESGTAYEQYF. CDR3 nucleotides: TGCAGCGTTGAATCCGGGACAGCATACGAGCAGTACTTC.

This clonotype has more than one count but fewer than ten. The CDR3 reads CASSYSPVSGRYYNEQFF. CDR3 DNA sequence: TGTGCCAGCAGTTACTCCCCCGTAAGCGGGAGATACTACAATGAGCAGTTCTTC. The chain combines TRBV6-2 or TRBV6-3 with TRBJ2-1; 8 nucleotides line up with TRBD2. Trimming cost V 0 bases and J 3 bases; bases outside gene matches: 10. CDR1 and CDR2 (germline): MNHEY, SVGEGT. This CDR3 contains 18 residues.

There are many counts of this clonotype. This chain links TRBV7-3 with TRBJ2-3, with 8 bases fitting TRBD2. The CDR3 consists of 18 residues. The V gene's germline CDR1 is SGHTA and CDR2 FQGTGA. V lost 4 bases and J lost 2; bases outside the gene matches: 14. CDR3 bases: TGTGCCAGCAGCTCCCCTTTGAGGGCGGGGGGCTACACAGATACGCAGTATTTT. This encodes CASSSPLRAGGYTDTQYF.

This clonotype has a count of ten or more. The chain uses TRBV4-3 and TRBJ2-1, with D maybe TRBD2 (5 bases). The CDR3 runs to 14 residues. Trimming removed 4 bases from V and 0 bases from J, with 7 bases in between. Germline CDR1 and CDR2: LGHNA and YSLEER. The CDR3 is CASSPAVSYNEQFF. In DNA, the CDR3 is TGCGCCAGCAGCCCAGCGGTCTCCTACAATGAGCAGTTCTTC.

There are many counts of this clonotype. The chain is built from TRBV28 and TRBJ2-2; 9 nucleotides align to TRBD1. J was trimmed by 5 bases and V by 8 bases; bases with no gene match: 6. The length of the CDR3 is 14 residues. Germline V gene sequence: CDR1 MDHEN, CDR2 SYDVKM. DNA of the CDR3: TGTGCCAGCGAGGGACAGGGTTGGACCGGGGAGCTGTTTTTT. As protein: CASEGQGWTGELFF. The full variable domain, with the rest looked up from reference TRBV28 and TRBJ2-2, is DVKVTQSSRYLVKRTGEKVFLECVQDMDHENMFWYRQDPGLGLRLIYFSYDVKMKEKGDIPEGYSVSREKKERFSLILESASTNQTSMYLCASEGQGWTGELFFGEGSRLTVL.

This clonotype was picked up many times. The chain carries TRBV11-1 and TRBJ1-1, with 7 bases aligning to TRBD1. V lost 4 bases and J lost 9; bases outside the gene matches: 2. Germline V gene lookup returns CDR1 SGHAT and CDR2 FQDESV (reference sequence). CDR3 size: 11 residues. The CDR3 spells CASSWTGKAFF. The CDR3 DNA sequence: TGTGCCAGCAGCTGGACAGGAAAAGCTTTCTTT.

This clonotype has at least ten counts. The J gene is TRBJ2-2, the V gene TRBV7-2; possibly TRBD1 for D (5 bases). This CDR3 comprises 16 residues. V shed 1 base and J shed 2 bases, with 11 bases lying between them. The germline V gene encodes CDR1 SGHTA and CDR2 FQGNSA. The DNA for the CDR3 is TGTGCCAGCAGCTTAGGACAGTCCCCTAACACCGGGGAGCTGTTTTTT. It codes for CASSLGQSPNTGELFF.

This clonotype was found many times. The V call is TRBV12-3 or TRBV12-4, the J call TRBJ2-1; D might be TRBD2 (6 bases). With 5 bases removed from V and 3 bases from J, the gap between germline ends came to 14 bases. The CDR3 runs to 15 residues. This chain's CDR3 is CASSGGTVRYNEQFF. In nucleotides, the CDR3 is TGTGCCAGCAGTGGGGGGACGGTACGCTACAATGAGCAGTTCTTC.

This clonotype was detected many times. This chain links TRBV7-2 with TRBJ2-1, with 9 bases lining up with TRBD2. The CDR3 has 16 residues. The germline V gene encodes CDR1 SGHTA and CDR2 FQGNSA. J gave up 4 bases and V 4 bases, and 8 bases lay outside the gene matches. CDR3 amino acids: CASSSAGGALYNEQFF. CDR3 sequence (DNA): TGTGCCAGCAGCTCCGCGGGGGGGGCCCTTTACAATGAGCAGTTCTTC.

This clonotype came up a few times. Written as DNA, the CDR3 is TGTGCCAGCAGCCTTACAGGGTCCGAGCAGTACGTC. This codes for CASSLTGSEQYV. This chain connects TRBV5-8 to TRBJ2-7; possible D gene TRBD1, 6 bases. The V gene lost 4 bases and the J gene lost 6 bases, with 11 bases spanning the gap. The germline V gene encodes CDR1 SGHTS and CDR2 YDEGEE. The length of the CDR3 is 12 residues.

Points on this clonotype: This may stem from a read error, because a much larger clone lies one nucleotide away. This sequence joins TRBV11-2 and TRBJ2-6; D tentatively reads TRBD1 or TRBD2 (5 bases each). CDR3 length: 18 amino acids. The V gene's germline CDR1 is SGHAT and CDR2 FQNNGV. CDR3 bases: TGTGCCAGCAGCAACGGGGCCTTCTCCAACTCTGTGGCCAACGTCCTGACTTTC. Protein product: CASSNGAFSNSVANVLTF.

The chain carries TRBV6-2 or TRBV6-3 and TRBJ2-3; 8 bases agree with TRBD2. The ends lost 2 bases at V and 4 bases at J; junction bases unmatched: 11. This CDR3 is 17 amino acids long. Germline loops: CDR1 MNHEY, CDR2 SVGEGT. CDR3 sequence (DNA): TGTGCCAGCAGTTACAGTTCGAGCGGGAGACCACCAGATACGCAGTATTTT. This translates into CASSYSSSGRPPDTQYF.

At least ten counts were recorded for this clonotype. CDR3 nucleotide sequence: TGCGCCAGCAGCCTGGACGGAGACTACGAGCAGTACGTC. It translates to CASSLDGDYEQYV. V usage is TRBV5-1 and J usage is TRBJ2-7; D is ambiguous. Looked up from germline, CDR1 is SGHRS and CDR2 is YFSETQ. Trimming took 4 bases from V and 3 from J, leaving 11 bases between them. The CDR3 loop spans 13 amino acids.

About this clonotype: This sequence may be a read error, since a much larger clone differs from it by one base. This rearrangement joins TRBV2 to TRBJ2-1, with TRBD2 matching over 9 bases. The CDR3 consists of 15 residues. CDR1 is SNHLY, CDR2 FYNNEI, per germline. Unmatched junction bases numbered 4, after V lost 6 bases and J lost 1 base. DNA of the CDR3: TGTGCCAGCAGGCTAGCGGGGAGGTCCTACAATGAGCAGTTCTTC. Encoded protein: CASRLAGRSYNEQFF.

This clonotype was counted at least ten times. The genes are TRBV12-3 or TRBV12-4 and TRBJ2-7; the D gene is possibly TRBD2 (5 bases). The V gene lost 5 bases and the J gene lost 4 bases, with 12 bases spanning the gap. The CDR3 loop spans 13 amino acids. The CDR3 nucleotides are TGTGCCAGCAGTCTAGTGAGCGGTTACGAGCAGTACTTC. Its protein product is CASSLVSGYEQYF.

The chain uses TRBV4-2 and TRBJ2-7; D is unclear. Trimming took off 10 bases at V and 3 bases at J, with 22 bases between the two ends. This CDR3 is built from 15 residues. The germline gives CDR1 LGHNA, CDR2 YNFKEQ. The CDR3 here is CAMGPGLPGHYEQYV. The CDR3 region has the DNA TGTGCCATGGGCCCCGGGCTCCCGGGTCACTACGAGCAGTACGTC.

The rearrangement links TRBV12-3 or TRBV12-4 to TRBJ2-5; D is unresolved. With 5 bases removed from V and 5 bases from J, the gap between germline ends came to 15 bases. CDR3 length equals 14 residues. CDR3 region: CASSPMSQLETQYF. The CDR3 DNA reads TGTGCCAGCAGTCCTATGAGCCAGTTGGAGACCCAGTACTTC.

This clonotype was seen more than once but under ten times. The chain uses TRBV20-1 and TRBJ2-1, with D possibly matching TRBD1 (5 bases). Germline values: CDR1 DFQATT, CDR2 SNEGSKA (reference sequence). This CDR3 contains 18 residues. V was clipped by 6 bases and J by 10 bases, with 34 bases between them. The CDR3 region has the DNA TGCAGTGCACAAGAGAGACTTACAGGTGGGTCCCCGCTCGGGGAGCAGTTCTTC. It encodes CSAQERLTGGSPLGEQFF.